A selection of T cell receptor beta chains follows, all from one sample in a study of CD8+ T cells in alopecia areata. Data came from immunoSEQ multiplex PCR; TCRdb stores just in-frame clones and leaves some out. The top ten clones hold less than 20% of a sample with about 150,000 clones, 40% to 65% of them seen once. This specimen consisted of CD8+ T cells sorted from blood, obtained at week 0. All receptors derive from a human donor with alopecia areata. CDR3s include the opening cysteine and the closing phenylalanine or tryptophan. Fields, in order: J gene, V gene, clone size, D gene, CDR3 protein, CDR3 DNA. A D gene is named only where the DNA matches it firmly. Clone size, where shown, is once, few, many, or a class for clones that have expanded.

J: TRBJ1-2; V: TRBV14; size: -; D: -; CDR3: CASGPAGNYGYTF; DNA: TGTGCCAGCGGACCTGCGGGAAACTATGGCTACACCTTC
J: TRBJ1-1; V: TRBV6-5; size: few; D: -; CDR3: CASSYTAAGRTEAFF; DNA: TGTGCCAGCAGTTACACCGCCGCCGGACGCACTGAAGCTTTCTTT
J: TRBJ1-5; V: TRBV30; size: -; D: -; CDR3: CAWSNSNQPQHF; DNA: TGTGCCTGGAGTAATAGCAATCAGCCCCAGCATTTT
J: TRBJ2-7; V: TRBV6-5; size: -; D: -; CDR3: CATGTSYEQYF; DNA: TGTGCCACCGGGACATCCTACGAGCAGTACTTC
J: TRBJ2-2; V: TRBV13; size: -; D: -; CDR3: CASSGQQPGELFF; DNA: TGTGCCAGCAGCGGTCAGCAGCCCGGGGAGCTGTTTTTT
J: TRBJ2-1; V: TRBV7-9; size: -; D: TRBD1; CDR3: CASSHGTGSGEFF; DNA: TGTGCCAGCAGCCACGGGACAGGCTCAGGGGAGTTCTTC
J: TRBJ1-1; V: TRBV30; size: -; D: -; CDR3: CAWGGRGAEAFF; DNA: TGTGCCTGGGGAGGTAGGGGCGCTGAAGCTTTCTTT
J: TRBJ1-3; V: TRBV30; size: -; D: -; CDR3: CAWSQTGGNTIYF; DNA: TGTGCCTGGAGTCAGACAGGTGGAAACACCATATATTTT
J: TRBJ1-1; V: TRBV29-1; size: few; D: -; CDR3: CSVEGGTVTEAFF; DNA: TGCAGCGTTGAGGGGGGGACGGTCACTGAAGCTTTCTTT
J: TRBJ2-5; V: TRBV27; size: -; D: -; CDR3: CASSLTRRPGETQYF; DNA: TGTGCCAGCAGTTTAACCCGACGTCCAGGGGAGACCCAGTACTTC
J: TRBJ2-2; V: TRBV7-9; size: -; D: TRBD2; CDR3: CASSFPSSSGGPNTGELFF; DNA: TGTGCCAGCAGCTTCCCTAGTTCTAGCGGGGGACCGAACACCGGGGAGCTGTTTTTT
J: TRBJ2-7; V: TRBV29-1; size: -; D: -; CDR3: CSAEVAGSSYEQYF; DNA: TGCAGCGCGGAAGTCGCAGGGAGCTCCTACGAGCAGTACTTC
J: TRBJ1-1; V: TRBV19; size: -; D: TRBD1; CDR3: CASSSTTGGNIEAFF; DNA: TGTGCCAGTAGCTCCACGACAGGGGGCAATATTGAAGCTTTCTTT
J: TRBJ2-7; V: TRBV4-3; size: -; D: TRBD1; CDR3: CASSQGQGSTYEQYF; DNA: TGCGCCAGCAGCCAAGGACAGGGATCTACCTACGAGCAGTACTTC
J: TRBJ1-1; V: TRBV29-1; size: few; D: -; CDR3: CSVRPLNTEAFF; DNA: TGCAGCGTTAGGCCCTTGAACACTGAAGCTTTCTTT
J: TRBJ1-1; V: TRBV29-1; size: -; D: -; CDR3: CSGTGGRGSAFF; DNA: TGCAGCGGAACGGGAGGCAGGGGTTCGGCTTTCTTT
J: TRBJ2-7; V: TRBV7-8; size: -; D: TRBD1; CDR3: CASSTTDRGWVEQYF; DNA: TGTGCCAGCAGCACGACGGACAGGGGTTGGGTCGAGCAGTACTTC
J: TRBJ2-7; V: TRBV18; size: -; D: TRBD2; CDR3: CASREGSSYEQYF; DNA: TGTGCCAGCCGGGAGGGTAGCTCCTACGAGCAGTACTTC
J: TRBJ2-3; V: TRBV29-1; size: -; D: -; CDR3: CSVEDQRTDTQYF; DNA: TGCAGCGTTGAAGATCAACGGACAGATACGCAGTATTTT
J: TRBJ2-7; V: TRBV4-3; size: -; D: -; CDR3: CASSQDYRGSYEQYF; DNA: TGCGCCAGCAGCCAGGACTACCGGGGATCCTACGAGCAGTACTTC
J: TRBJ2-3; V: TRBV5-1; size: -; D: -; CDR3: CASSLGGRETDTQYF; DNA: TGCGCCAGCAGCTTGGGGGGCAGAGAAACAGATACGCAGTATTTT
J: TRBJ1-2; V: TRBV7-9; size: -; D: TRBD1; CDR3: CASSLAVDRADGYTF; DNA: TGTGCCAGCAGCTTAGCGGTAGACAGGGCGGATGGCTACACCTTC
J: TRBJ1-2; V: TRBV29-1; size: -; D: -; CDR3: CSVGQDYGYTF; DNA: TGCAGCGTTGGACAGGACTATGGCTACACCTTC
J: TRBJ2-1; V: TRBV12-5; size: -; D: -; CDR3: CASGRPTHEQFF; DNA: TGTGCTAGTGGCCGGCCTACGCATGAGCAGTTCTTC
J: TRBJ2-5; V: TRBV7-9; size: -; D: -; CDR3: CASSLVVSETQYF; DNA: TGTGCCAGCAGCTTAGTGGTATCGGAGACCCAGTACTTC
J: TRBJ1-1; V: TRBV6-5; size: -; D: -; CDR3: CASSPGGTEAFF; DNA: TGTGCCAGCAGCCCAGGAGGGACTGAAGCTTTCTTT
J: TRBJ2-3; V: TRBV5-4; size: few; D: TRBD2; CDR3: CASSGGGPSQTDTQYF; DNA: TGTGCCAGCAGCGGCGGGGGACCCTCACAAACAGATACGCAGTATTTT
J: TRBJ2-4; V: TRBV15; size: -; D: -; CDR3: CATSRRGGQGSKNIQYF; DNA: TGTGCCACCAGCAGACGGGGGGGACAGGGAAGCAAAAACATTCAGTACTTC
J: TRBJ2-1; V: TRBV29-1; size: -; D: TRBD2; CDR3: CSVEVTASGINEQFF; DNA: TGCAGCGTTGAAGTGACAGCCAGCGGGATCAATGAGCAGTTCTTC
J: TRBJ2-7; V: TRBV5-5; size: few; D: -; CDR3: CASSRLGDGYEQYF; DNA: TGTGCCAGCAGCCGTTTGGGAGACGGCTACGAGCAGTACTTC
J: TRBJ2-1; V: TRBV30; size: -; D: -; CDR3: CAWEVSNEQFF; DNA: TGTGCCTGGGAGGTCTCCAATGAGCAGTTCTTC
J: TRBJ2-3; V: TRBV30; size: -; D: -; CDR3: CAWSVILTGDTQYF; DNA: TGTGCCTGGAGTGTTATATTAACCGGGGATACGCAGTATTTT
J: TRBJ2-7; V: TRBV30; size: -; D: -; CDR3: CAWGMGDEQYF; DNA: TGTGCCTGGGGGATGGGGGACGAGCAGTACTTC
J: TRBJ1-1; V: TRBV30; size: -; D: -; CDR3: CAWSVQLDTEAFF; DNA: TGTGCCTGGAGTGTACAATTGGATACTGAAGCTTTCTTT
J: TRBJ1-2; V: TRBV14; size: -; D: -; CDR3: CASSQERRGHTNYGYTF; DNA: TGTGCCAGCAGCCAAGAACGCAGGGGCCATACTAACTATGGCTACACCTTC
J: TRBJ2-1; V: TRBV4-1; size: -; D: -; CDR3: CASSQVIGNEQFF; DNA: TGCGCCAGCAGCCAAGTAATCGGGAATGAGCAGTTCTTC
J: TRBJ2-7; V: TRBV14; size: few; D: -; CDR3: CASSQHPYEQYF; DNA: TGTGCCAGCAGCCAACATCCCTACGAGCAGTACTTC
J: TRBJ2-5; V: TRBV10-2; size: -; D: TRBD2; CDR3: CASSDTGTREETQYF; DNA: TGCGCCAGCAGTGACACCGGGACTAGGGAAGAGACCCAGTACTTC
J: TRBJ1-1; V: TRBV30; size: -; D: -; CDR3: CAWSTVWDTEAFF; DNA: TGTGCCTGGAGTACGGTGTGGGACACTGAAGCTTTCTTT
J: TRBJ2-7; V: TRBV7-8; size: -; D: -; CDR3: CASSPSGDEQYF; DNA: TGTGCCAGCAGCCCCTCAGGGGACGAGCAGTACTTC
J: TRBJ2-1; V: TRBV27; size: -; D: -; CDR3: CASINTGLGLYNEQFF; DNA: TGTGCCAGCATTAATACAGGGTTAGGGCTGTACAACGAGCAGTTCTTC
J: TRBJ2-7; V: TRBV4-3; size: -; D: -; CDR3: CASSQEVLGSYEQYF; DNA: TGCGCCAGCAGCCAAGAAGTATTGGGGTCCTACGAGCAGTACTTC
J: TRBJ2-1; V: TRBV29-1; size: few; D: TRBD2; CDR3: CSVENVVAGGNEQFF; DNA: TGCAGCGTTGAAAACGTGGTAGCGGGGGGCAATGAGCAGTTCTTC
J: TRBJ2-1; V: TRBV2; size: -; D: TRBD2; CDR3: CASSVSSGGFYNEQFF; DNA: TGTGCCAGCAGTGTGTCTAGCGGGGGGTTTTACAATGAGCAGTTCTTC
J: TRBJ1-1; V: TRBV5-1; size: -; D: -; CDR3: CASKLSGEAFF; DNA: TGCGCCAGCAAGCTCTCGGGTGAAGCTTTCTTT
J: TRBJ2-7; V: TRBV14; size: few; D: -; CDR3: CASSQGYEQYF; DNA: TGTGCCAGCAGCCAAGGGTACGAGCAGTACTTC
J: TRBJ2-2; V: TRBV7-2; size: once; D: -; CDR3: CASSQGDKNTGELFF; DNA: TGCGCCAGCAGCCAAGGGGACAAGAACACCGGGGAGCTGTTTTTT
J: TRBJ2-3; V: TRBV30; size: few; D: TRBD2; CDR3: CAWSPGTSGYTDTQYF; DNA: TGTGCCTGGAGCCCTGGGACTAGCGGCTACACAGATACGCAGTATTTT
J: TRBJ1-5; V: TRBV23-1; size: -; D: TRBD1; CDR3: CASSHGQGPQPQHF; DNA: TGCGCCAGCAGTCATGGACAGGGGCCGCAGCCCCAGCATTTT
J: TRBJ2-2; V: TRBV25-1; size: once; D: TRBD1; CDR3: CASREDRAGELFF; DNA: TGTGCCAGCAGGGAGGACAGGGCCGGGGAGCTGTTTTTT
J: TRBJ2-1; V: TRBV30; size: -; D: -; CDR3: CAWSVRAYEQFF; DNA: TGTGCCTGGAGTGTACGAGCCTATGAGCAGTTCTTC
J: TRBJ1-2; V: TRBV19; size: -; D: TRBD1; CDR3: CATMDRDSYGYTF; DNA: TGTGCCACCATGGACAGGGATTCGTATGGCTACACCTTC
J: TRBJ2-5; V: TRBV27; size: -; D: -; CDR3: CASSLGGWETQYF; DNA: TGTGCCAGCAGTTTGGGGGGCTGGGAGACCCAGTACTTC
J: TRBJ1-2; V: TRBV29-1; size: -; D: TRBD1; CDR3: CSVGDRFYGYTF; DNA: TGCAGCGTGGGGGACAGGTTTTATGGCTACACCTTC
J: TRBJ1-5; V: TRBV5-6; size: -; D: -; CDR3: CASSLGYQPQHF; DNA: TGTGCCAGCAGTTTGGGGTATCAGCCCCAGCATTTT